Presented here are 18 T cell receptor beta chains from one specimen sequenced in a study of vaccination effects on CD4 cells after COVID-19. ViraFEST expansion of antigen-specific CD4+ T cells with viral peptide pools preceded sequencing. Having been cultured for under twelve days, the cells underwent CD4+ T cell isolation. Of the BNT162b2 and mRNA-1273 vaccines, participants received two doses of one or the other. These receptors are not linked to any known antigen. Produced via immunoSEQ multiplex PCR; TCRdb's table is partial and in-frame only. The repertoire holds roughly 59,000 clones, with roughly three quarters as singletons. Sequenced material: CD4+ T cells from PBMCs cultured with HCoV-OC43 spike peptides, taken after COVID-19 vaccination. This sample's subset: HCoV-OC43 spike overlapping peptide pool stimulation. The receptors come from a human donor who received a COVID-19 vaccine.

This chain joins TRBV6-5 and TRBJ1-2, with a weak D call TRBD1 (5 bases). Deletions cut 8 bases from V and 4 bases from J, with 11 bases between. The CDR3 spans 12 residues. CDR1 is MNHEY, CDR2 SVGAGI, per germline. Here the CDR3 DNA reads TGTGCCAGCTTCTCAGGGAGCTATGGCTACACCTTC. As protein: CASFSGSYGYTF.

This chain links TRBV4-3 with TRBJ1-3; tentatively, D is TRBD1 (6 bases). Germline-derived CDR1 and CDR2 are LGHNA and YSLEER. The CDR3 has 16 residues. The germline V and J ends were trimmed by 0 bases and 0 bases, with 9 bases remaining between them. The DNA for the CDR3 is TGCGCCAGCAGCCAAGAGGGGGGCATCTCTGGAAACACCATATATTTT. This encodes CASSQEGGISGNTIYF.

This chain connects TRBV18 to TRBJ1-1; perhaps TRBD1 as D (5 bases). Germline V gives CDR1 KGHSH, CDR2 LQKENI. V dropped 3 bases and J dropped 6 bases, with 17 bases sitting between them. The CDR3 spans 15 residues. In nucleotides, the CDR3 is TGTGCCAGCTCACCCCACCCAGGGCAGTATGCTGAAGCTTTCTTT. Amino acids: CASSPHPGQYAEAFF.

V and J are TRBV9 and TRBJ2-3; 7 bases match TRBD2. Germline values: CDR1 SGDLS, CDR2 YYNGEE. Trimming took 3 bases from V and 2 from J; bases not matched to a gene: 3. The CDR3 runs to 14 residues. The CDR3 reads CASSGGRITDTQYF. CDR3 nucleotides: TGTGCCAGCAGCGGCGGGAGAATCACAGATACGCAGTATTTT. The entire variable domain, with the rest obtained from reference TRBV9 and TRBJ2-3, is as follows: DSGVTQTPKHLITATGQRVTLRCSPRSGDLSVYWYQQSLDQGLQFLIQYYNGEERAKGNILERFSAQQFPDLHSELNLSSLELGDSALYFCASSGGRITDTQYFGPGTRLTVL.

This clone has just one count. The DNA for the CDR3 is TGCGCCAGCAGCAACGATCCGGGACAGGGGTCTGAAGCTTTCTTT. Translated, it gives CASSNDPGQGSEAFF. The V call is TRBV5-1, the J call TRBJ1-1; TRBD1 agrees at 10 bases. Looked up from germline, CDR1 is SGHRS and CDR2 is YFSETQ. The J segment lost 6 bases and the V segment lost 4 bases, leaving 9 bases of the junction unmatched. CDR3 length: 15 amino acids.

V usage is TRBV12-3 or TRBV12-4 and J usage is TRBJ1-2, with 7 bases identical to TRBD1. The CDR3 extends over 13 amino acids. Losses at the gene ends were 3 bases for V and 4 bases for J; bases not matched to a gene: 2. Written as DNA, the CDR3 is TGTGCCAGCAGTTTCGGACAGGCCTATGGCTACACCTTC. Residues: CASSFGQAYGYTF.

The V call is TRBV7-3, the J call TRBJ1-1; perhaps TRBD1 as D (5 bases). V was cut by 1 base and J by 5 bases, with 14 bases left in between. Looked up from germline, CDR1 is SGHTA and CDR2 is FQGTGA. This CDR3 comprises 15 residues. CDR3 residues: CASSLMGGDLTEAFF. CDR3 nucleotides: TGTGCCAGCAGCTTAATGGGAGGGGATTTGACTGAAGCTTTCTTT.

In DNA form, the CDR3 reads TGTGCCAGCTCAGAAACCGGGACTACGAACTATGGCTACACCTTC. Residues: CASSETGTTNYGYTF. The chain has TRBV18 and TRBJ1-2; D is possibly TRBD1 (5 bases). The germline V and J ends were trimmed by 5 bases and 2 bases, with 15 bases remaining between them. Germline CDR1 is KGHSH and CDR2 is LQKENI. There are 15 residues in the CDR3.

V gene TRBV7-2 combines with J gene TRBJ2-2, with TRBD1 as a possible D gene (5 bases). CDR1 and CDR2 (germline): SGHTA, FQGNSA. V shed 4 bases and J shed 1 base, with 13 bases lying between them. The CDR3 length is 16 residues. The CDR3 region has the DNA TGTGCCAGCAGCTGGGGCGACCTTAGGAACACCGGGGAGCTGTTTTTT. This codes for CASSWGDLRNTGELFF.

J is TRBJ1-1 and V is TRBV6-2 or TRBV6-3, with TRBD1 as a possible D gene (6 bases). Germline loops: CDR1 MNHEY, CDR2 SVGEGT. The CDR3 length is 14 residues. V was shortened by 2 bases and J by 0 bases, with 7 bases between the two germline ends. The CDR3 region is CASSYGGMNTEAFF. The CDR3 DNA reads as TGTGCCAGCAGTTACGGGGGCATGAACACTGAAGCTTTCTTT.

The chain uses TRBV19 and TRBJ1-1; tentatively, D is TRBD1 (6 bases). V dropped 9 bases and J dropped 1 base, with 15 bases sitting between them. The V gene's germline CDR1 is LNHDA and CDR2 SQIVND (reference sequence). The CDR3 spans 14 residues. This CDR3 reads CASLERGANTEAFF. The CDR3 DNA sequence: TGTGCCAGCCTAGAACGGGGGGCGAACACTGAAGCTTTCTTT.

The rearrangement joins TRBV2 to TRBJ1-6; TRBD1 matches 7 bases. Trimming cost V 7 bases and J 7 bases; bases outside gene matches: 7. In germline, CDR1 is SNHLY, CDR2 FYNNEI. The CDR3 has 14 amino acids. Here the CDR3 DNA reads TGTGCCAGCAAAACAGGGGTCGCAAATTCACCCCTCCACTTT. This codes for CASKTGVANSPLHF.

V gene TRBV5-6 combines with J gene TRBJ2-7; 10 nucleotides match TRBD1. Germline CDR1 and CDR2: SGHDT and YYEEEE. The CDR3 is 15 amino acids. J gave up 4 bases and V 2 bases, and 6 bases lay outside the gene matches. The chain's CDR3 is CASSFRDRGGYEQYV. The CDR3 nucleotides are TGTGCCAGCAGCTTCCGGGACAGGGGAGGATACGAGCAGTACGTC.

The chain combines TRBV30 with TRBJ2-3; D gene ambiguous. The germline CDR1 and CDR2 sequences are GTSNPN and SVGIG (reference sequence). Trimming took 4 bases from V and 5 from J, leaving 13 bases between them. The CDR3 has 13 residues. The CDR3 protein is CAWTPGRLDTQYF. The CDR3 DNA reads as TGTGCCTGGACCCCAGGCCGGTTAGATACGCAGTATTTT.

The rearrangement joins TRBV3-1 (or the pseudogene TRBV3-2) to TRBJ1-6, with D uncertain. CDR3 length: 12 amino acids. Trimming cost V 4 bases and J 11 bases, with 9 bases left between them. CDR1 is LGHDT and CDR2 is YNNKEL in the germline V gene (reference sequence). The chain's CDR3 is CASSRREAPLHF. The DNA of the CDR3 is TGTGCCAGCAGCCGAAGGGAGGCACCCCTCCACTTT.

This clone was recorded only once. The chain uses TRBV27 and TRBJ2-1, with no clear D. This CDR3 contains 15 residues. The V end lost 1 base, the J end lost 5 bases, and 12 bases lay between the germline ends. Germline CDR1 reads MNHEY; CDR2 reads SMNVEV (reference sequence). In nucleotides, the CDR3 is TGTGCCAGCAGTTTATTCTGGGCTTACAACAATGAGCAGTTCTTC. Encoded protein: CASSLFWAYNNEQFF.

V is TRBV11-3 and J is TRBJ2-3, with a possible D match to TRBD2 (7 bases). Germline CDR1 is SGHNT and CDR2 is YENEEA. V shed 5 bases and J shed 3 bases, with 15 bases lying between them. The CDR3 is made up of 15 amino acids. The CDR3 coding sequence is TGTGCCAGCAGCCAAAAGGGGGGGAGGACAGATACGCAGTATTTT. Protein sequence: CASSQKGGRTDTQYF.

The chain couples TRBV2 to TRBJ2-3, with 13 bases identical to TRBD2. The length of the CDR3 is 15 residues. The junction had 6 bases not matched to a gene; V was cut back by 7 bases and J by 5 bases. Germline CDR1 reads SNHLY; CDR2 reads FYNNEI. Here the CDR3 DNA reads TGTGCCAGCAACGGACTAGCGGGGGCGGGAGATACGCAGTATTTT. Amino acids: CASNGLAGAGDTQYF.